Each of the 30 T cell receptor beta chains below was sequenced from the same sample in a study of CD4 T cells in relation to SARS-CoV-2 and coronaviruses. The antigens of these receptors remain unknown. Profiled with immunoSEQ multiplex PCR; TCRdb holds only in-frame clones, not every one. The data hold about 11,000 clones, with 84% observed a single time. CD4+ T cells from unexposed donors were obtained before the COVID-19 pandemic (2011-2018). The cells were cultured for approximately ten days before CD4+ T cells were isolated. The sample taken for sequencing was CD4+ T cells from PBMCs, cultured in vitro. The receptor source for this set is a human donor in good health.

This chain links TRBV3-1 (or the pseudogene TRBV3-2) with TRBJ2-2; weak D call: TRBD1 (6 bases). The CDR3 contains 18 residues. With 2 bases removed from V and 0 bases from J, the gap between germline ends came to 16 bases. CDR1 is LGHDT, CDR2 YNNKEL, per germline (reference sequence). In nucleotides, the CDR3 is TGTGCCAGCAGCCAACTACGACAGGCCCCTTCGAACACCGGGGAGCTGTTTTTT. Residues: CASSQLRQAPSNTGELFF.

The chain uses TRBV4-3 and TRBJ2-3; D gene unclear. Germline CDR1 is LGHNA and CDR2 is YSLEER. Trimming shortened V by 0 bases and J by 4 bases, and 14 bases separated the two germline ends. The CDR3 is made up of 16 amino acids. CDR3 protein: CASSQEGFGLSDTQYF. In DNA, the CDR3 is TGCGCCAGCAGCCAAGAAGGCTTTGGGTTATCAGATACGCAGTATTTT.

V is TRBV6-1 and J is TRBJ2-5; either TRBD1 or TRBD2 may supply D (5 bases each). The CDR3 sequence is 17 residues long. CDR1 MNHNS and CDR2 SASEGT come from the germline V gene. Trimming left V 4 bases short and J 0 bases short, with 18 bases between. The CDR3 spells CASSGQPGPMYQETQYF. The CDR3 DNA is TGTGCCAGCAGTGGCCAACCGGGACCGATGTACCAAGAGACCCAGTACTTC.

This clone was counted a single time. J is TRBJ2-3 and V is TRBV3-1 (or the pseudogene TRBV3-2); the match to TRBD2 covers 12 bases. The V gene end was trimmed by 4 bases and the J gene end by 4 bases; junction bases not matched to a gene: 3. Germline loops: CDR1 LGHDT, CDR2 YNNKEL (reference sequence). This CDR3 region has 15 residues. CDR3 in amino acids: CASSPGLAGSDTQYF. Written as DNA, the CDR3 is TGTGCCAGCAGCCCCGGACTAGCGGGATCAGATACGCAGTATTTT.

The chain employs TRBV9 and TRBJ2-3, with 9 bases identical to TRBD2. Germline V CDR1 and CDR2: SGDLS, YYNGEE. This CDR3 comprises 13 residues. V gave up 2 bases and J gave up 14 bases; unmatched junction bases: 9. CDR3 protein: CASSVPGLASMYF. CDR3 nucleotides: TGTGCCAGCAGCGTCCCGGGACTAGCTTCGATGTATTTT.

J is TRBJ2-5 and V is TRBV9; TRBD2 aligns across 12 bases. V was clipped by 3 bases and J by 5 bases; unmatched bases: 2. Germline V gene lookup returns CDR1 SGDLS and CDR2 YYNGEE. The CDR3 length is 14 residues. The CDR3 nucleotides are TGTGCCAGCAGCGCTGGACTAGCGGGGGAGACCCAGTACTTC. As protein: CASSAGLAGETQYF.

The chain employs TRBV10-3 and TRBJ2-2; 11 positions agree with TRBD1. The CDR3 sequence is 16 residues long. Germline CDR1 reads ENHRY; CDR2 reads SYGVKD. With V trimmed by 6 bases and J by 7 bases, 10 bases remained unmatched. Here the CDR3 reads CAIRADRGHSGGELFF. Written as DNA, the CDR3 is TGTGCCATCAGGGCGGACAGGGGGCATTCGGGCGGGGAGCTGTTTTTT.

The V call is TRBV5-6, the J call TRBJ1-2; a weak D match, TRBD1 (5 bases). Germline lookup yields CDR1 SGHDT and CDR2 YYEEEE. CDR3 length equals 13 residues. With 4 bases removed from V and 4 bases from J, the gap between germline ends came to 11 bases. Here the CDR3 reads CASSRDVTYGYTF. The DNA of the CDR3 is TGTGCCAGCAGCCGGGACGTCACCTATGGCTACACCTTC.

The chain uses TRBV9 and TRBJ1-1; D not certain. This CDR3 has 15 amino acids. Trimming took off 0 bases at V and 5 bases at J, with 14 bases between the two ends. CDR1 is SGDLS and CDR2 is YYNGEE in the germline V gene. CDR3 nucleotides: TGTGCCAGCAGCGTAGTGGATGAAATGGGAACTGAAGCTTTCTTT. Translated: CASSVVDEMGTEAFF.

The V and J genes are TRBV6-2 or TRBV6-3 and TRBJ2-1, with a weak D call TRBD2 (7 bases). From germline, CDR1 is MNHEY and CDR2 SVGEGT. V lost 2 bases and J lost 5, with 13 bases in between. This CDR3 contains 15 residues. CDR3 sequence reads: CASSYGGAGNNEQFF. Written as DNA, the CDR3 is TGTGCCAGCAGTTACGGGGGGGCAGGTAACAATGAGCAGTTCTTC.

This clone was seen a handful of times. The chain recombines TRBV7-9 with TRBJ2-7; D assignment may be TRBD1 or TRBD2 (6 bases each). Germline V lookup: CDR1 SEHNR, CDR2 FQNEAQ (reference sequence). V lost 8 bases and J 0 bases, leaving 23 bases between the germline ends. CDR3 length equals 17 residues. This CDR3 is CASASAGGGGNSYEQYF. The CDR3 region has the DNA TGTGCCAGCGCTTCCGCTGGAGGGGGTGGAAACTCCTACGAGCAGTACTTC.

The chain recombines TRBV5-8 with TRBJ1-5, with D possibly being TRBD1 (5 bases). The germline gives CDR1 SGHTS, CDR2 YDEGEE. Trimming took 0 bases from V and 7 from J, leaving 11 bases between them. The CDR3 is 14 residues long. In nucleotides, the CDR3 is TGTGCCAGCAGCTTGGTTAGGGGCGGCCAGCCCCAGCATTTT. Protein product: CASSLVRGGQPQHF.

The chain joins TRBV6-5 to TRBJ1-6; D is unresolved. Germline-derived CDR1 and CDR2 are MNHEY and SVGAGI. Trimming took 6 bases from V and 9 from J, leaving 15 bases between them. CDR3 length equals 14 residues. CDR3 nucleotide sequence: TGTGCCAGCAGGGTAGAGGGTATGGTTTCACCCCTCCACTTT. Its protein product is CASRVEGMVSPLHF.

This rearrangement joins TRBV6-5 to TRBJ2-1; 7 bases match TRBD2. V was clipped by 10 bases and J by 5 bases; unmatched bases: 11. Germline values: CDR1 MNHEY, CDR2 SVGAGI. The length of the CDR3 is 14 residues. The CDR3 here is CATTRAGAHNEQFF. As DNA, the CDR3 is TGTGCCACCACCAGGGCGGGAGCTCACAATGAGCAGTTCTTC.

This clone was picked up a small number of times. This chain connects TRBV5-1 to TRBJ2-7; D is unresolved. Germline V gene sequence: CDR1 SGHRS, CDR2 YFSETQ. V was shortened by 0 bases and J by 6 bases, with 13 bases between the two germline ends. The CDR3 covers 14 residues. CDR3 nucleotides: TGCGCCAGCAGCTTGGGTTCAGGAGAACGCGAGCAGTACTTC. This codes for CASSLGSGEREQYF.

This clone was counted a single time. Germline is not matched at one junction end, which may reflect a read error. This chain links TRBV6-5 with TRBJ2-2; D gene uncertain. CDR1 is MNHEY and CDR2 is SVGAGI in the germline V gene. The CDR3 sequence is 14 residues long. CDR3 in amino acids: CASNYRGNTGELFF. Here the CDR3 DNA reads TGTGCCAGCAATTACCGCGGGAACACCGGGGAGCTGTTTTTT.

This chain connects TRBV19 to TRBJ2-1; D is undetermined. The CDR3 runs to 17 residues. Germline CDR1 and CDR2: LNHDA and SQIVND (reference sequence). With 7 bases removed from V and 5 bases from J, the gap between germline ends came to 24 bases. The CDR3 DNA reads as TGTGCCAGTACCACCATATTCGCAAGGGATGATCACAATGAGCAGTTCTTC. This codes for CASTTIFARDDHNEQFF.

The chain employs TRBV18 and TRBJ1-3; D unclear. V lost 0 bases, J lost 0 bases, and 6 bases lay in between. CDR1 is KGHSH and CDR2 is LQKENI in the germline V gene. CDR3 length: 15 amino acids. CDR3 sequence: CASSPPVYSGNTIYF. CDR3 in DNA: TGTGCCAGCTCACCACCGGTCTACTCTGGAAACACCATATATTTT.

The V call is TRBV2, the J call TRBJ2-5; 11 bases align to TRBD2. Germline-derived CDR1 and CDR2 are SNHLY and FYNNEI. The V segment lost 5 bases and the J segment 2 bases; nucleotides outside the gene matches: 4. The CDR3 has 15 residues. The CDR3 is CASSRLAGQQETQYF. For the CDR3, the DNA is TGTGCCAGCAGTAGACTAGCGGGGCAACAAGAGACCCAGTACTTC.

J is TRBJ2-2 and V is TRBV4-3; 16 bases line up with TRBD2. The germline V gene has CDR1 LGHNA and CDR2 YSLEER. The CDR3 loop spans 17 amino acids. Germline trimming cut 4 bases from V and 7 bases from J; bases unmatched to any gene: 6. The chain's CDR3 is CASSRGTSGGAGGELFF. In nucleotides, the CDR3 is TGCGCCAGCAGCCGCGGGACTAGCGGGGGGGCGGGCGGGGAGCTGTTTTTT.

This chain connects TRBV9 to TRBJ2-1; D call uncertain. CDR1 and CDR2 (germline): SGDLS, YYNGEE. Trimming removed 3 bases at V and 4 bases at J, with 5 bases between. The CDR3 is 12 residues long. The CDR3 protein is CASSANYNEQFF. The CDR3 nucleotides are TGTGCCAGCAGCGCCAATTACAATGAGCAGTTCTTC.

The gene calls are TRBV6-2 or TRBV6-3 and TRBJ2-3; D is unresolved. The V end was cut by 5 bases, the J end by 0 bases, with 12 bases between. Germline loops: CDR1 MNHEY, CDR2 SVGEGT. The CDR3 length is 15 residues. CDR3 sequence reads: CASSRNDVSTDTQYF. The CDR3, as DNA: TGTGCCAGCAGTCGAAACGACGTGAGCACAGATACGCAGTATTTT.

The rearrangement joins TRBV7-3 to TRBJ2-6; possible D gene TRBD2, 6 bases. The V and J ends lost 5 bases and 3 bases respectively, with 14 bases between them. Germline values: CDR1 SGHTA, CDR2 FQGTGA. The CDR3 covers 16 residues. CDR3 in amino acids: CASSRDGGVGANVLTF. In DNA, the CDR3 is TGTGCCAGCAGCCGCGATGGAGGGGTTGGGGCCAACGTCCTGACTTTC.

The CDR3 sequence: CASSSRRPYEQYF. CDR3 DNA: TGTGCCAGCAGTTCCAGGAGGCCCTACGAGCAGTACTTC. The chain carries TRBV6-2 or TRBV6-3 and TRBJ2-7; a weak D match, TRBD2 (5 bases). The CDR3 spans 13 residues. Per the germline V gene, CDR1 is MNHEY and CDR2 is SVGEGT. Deletions cut 4 bases from V and 2 bases from J, with 9 bases between.

The chain has TRBV6-5 and TRBJ2-3; D may be TRBD1 or TRBD2 (6 bases each). The CDR3 contains 15 residues. The V end lost 6 bases, the J end lost 5 bases, and 18 bases lay between the germline ends. Germline V lookup: CDR1 MNHEY, CDR2 SVGAGI. CDR3 protein: CASSPRWGALDTQYF. DNA for the CDR3: TGTGCCAGCAGCCCCAGGTGGGGGGCTCTAGATACGCAGTATTTT.

The genes are TRBV2 and TRBJ2-7, with 11 nucleotides matching TRBD2. Germline CDR1 reads SNHLY; CDR2 reads FYNNEI. The CDR3 sequence is 13 residues long. Trimming at V came to 7 bases and at J to 5 bases, leaving 4 bases not matched to a gene. CDR3 amino acids: CASTPLAGDEQYF. As DNA, the CDR3 is TGTGCCAGCACCCCACTAGCGGGAGACGAGCAGTACTTC.

This rearrangement joins TRBV12-3 or TRBV12-4 to TRBJ1-2, with D tentatively TRBD1 (6 bases). The CDR3 spans 13 residues. V lost 9 bases, J lost 6 bases, and 17 bases lay in between. As DNA, the CDR3 is TGTGCCAGTTATAAAGGGGGTGGCGATGGCTACACCTTC. Its translation: CASYKGGGDGYTF.

Turning to this clone: The junction and the germline gene differ at one end; a read error may be behind it. The CDR3 region is CTSRARLAGGGETQYF. The DNA of the CDR3 is TGCACCAGCAGAGCTCGACTAGCGGGGGGTGGGGAGACCCAGTACTTC. The rearrangement links TRBV10-2 to TRBJ2-5, with 13 bases matching TRBD2. This CDR3 region has 16 residues. From germline, CDR1 is WSHSY and CDR2 SAAADI.

V gene TRBV6-2 or TRBV6-3 combines with J gene TRBJ1-2; D remains unclear. The CDR3 runs 13 residues. Germline V CDR1 and CDR2: MNHEY, SVGEGT. Trimming pared 6 bases from V and 8 bases from J, leaving 16 bases between. The DNA for the CDR3 is TGTGCCAGCAGCACCCGGACCGCTGGCGGCTACACCTTC. Translated: CASSTRTAGGYTF.

Worth noting for this clone: An end of the junction does not agree with germline; a read error may underlie this. The V gene is TRBV2, the J gene TRBJ1-2, with unresolved D. Looked up from germline, CDR1 is SNHLY and CDR2 is FYNNEI. CDR3 size: 10 residues. DNA for the CDR3: TGTGCCAGCAGTGAAACGGAATCCCTTTTC. Its protein is CASSETESLF.